The clone carrying this T cell receptor beta chain showed up just once. No antigen is known for it. PCR used 60 Vbeta primers and 13 Jbeta primers. Under the authors' procedure: Per a later analysis, the number of unique TCR beta chains was some 82 million, of which about 11 million were shared. Generated by immunoSEQ multiplex PCR, the TCRdb table keeps only in-frame clones and is missing some. V and J calls and clone size come straight from that table; D and trimming were deduced from the DNA. The sample carries some 150,000 clones, around 81% recorded once. The CDR3 is made up of 15 amino acids. Germline V gives CDR1 MNHEY, CDR2 SMNVEV (reference sequence). Unmatched junction bases numbered 4, after V lost 5 bases and J lost 3 bases. The data stem from a study of cytomegalovirus exposure and HLA in healthy donors. Study-level background: About 85 million unique TCR sequences came from HLA-typed donors in an early release. The study's findings and limits: Among immune exposure information, only CMV serostatus was available. A later analysis linked a missense DCLRE1C variant to TCR beta V- and J-gene trimming.

The material sequenced was PBMCs. The receptor's source is a man aged 40-49 years in good health and CMV-seropositive. This chain uses TRBV27 with TRBJ1-5; 10 bases align to TRBD1. The CDR3 sequence is CASSRQGATNQPQHF. CDR3 in DNA: TGTGCCAGCAGTAGACAGGGGGCAACCAATCAGCCCCAGCATTTT.